The subject of this entry is one T cell receptor beta chain. This sample is drawn from a study of T cell changes during pregnancy in multiple sclerosis. TCRdb's copy holds only in-frame clones and misses some; the assay was immunoSEQ multiplex PCR. The table shows 25,000 to 35,000 clones, with 90% occurring only once. The CDR3 contains 14 residues. The germline V gene encodes CDR1 SNHLY and CDR2 FYNNEI. V dropped 4 bases and J dropped 6; count of bases not matched to a gene: 7. Specimen: CD4+ T cells from peripheral blood mononuclear cells, collected in the second trimester of pregnancy. This clonotype was sampled from a female donor in good health, enrolled as a control in a pregnancy study. V gene TRBV2 combines with J gene TRBJ2-7; 9 bases are a match to TRBD2. CDR3 residues: CASSGSGRSREQYF. The DNA of the CDR3 is TGTGCCAGCAGTGGGAGCGGGAGGTCCCGCGAGCAGTACTTC.